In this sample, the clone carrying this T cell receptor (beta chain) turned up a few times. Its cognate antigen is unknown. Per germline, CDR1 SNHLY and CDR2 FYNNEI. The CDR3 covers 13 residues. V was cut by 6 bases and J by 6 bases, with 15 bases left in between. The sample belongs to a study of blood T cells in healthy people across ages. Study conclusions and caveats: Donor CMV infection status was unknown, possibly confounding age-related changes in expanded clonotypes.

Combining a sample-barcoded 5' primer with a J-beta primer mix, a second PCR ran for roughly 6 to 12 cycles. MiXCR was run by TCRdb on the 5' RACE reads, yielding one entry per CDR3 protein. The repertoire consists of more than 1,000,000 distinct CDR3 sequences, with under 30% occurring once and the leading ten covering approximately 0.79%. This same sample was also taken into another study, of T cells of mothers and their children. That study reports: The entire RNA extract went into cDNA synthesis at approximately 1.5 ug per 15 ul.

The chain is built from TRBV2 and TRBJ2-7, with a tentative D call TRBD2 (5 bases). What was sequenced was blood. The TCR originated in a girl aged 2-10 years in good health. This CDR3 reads CASRIEGEFEQYF. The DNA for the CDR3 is TGTGCCAGCAGAATCGAGGGAGAGTTCGAGCAGTACTTC.